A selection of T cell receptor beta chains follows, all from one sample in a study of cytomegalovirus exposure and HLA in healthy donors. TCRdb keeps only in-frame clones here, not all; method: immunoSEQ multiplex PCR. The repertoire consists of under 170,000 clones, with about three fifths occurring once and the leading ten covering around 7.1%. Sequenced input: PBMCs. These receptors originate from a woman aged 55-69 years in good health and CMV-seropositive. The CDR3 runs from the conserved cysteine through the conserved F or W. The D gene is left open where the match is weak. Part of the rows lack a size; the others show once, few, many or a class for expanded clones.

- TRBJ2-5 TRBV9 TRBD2 TGTGCCAGCAGCGAAGCGGGAGGGCCACAAGAGACCCAGTACTTC CASSEAGGPQETQYF
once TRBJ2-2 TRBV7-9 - TGTGCCAGCAGCCCTGAGGGCCTCGCGAACACCGGGGAGCTGTTTTTT CASSPEGLANTGELFF
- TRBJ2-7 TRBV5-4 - TGTGCCAGCAGTTCCGGAGGGTCCTACGAGCAGTACTTC CASSSGGSYEQYF
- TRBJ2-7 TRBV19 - TGTGCCAGTAGTACCGGGACACCCTCCTACGAGCAGTACTTC CASSTGTPSYEQYF
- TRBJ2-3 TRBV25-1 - TGTGCCAGCAGTGAGGGGAGGTCGGGACCCACAGATACGCAGTATTTT CASSEGRSGPTDTQYF
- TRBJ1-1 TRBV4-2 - TGTGCCAGCAGCCAAGTACGGGCGGGGAACACTGAAGCTTTCTTT CASSQVRAGNTEAFF
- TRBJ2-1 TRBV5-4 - TGTGCCAGCAGCTTGTCGGGGGAAACCTACAATGAGCAGTTCTTC CASSLSGETYNEQFF
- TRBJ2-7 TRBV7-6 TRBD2 TGTGCCAGCAGCTTCTCGACTAGCGGGGAGCAGTACTTC CASSFSTSGEQYF
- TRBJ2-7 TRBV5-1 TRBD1 TGCGCCAGCAGCCTGGCCGGGACAGGGGGCGACGAGCAGTACTTC CASSLAGTGGDEQYF
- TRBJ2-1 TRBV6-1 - TGTGCCAGCAGTGCTTTACAGGGAATCCTCAATGAGCAGTTCTTC CASSALQGILNEQFF
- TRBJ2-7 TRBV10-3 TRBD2 TGTGCCATCAGTGTGGGACTAGCGAGCTCCTACGAGCAGTACTTC CAISVGLASSYEQYF
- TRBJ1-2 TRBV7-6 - TGTGCCAGCAGCCGGGCCGCAGGGAACTATGGCTACACCTTC CASSRAAGNYGYTF
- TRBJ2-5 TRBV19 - TGTGCCAGTACGTCGTCGGGGGTAGGAGAGACCCAGTACTTC CASTSSGVGETQYF
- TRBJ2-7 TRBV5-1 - TGCGCCAGCAGCTTGTCGTCAGGCTACGAGCAGTACTTC CASSLSSGYEQYF
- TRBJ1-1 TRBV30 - TGTGCCTGGAGTGTAATGACAGGGAACACTGAAGCTTTCTTT CAWSVMTGNTEAFF
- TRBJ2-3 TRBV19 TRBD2 TGTGCCAGTAGTAGCCACCCCTTCAGCGGGAGGGCCCTAGGAGATACGCAGTATTTT CASSSHPFSGRALGDTQYF
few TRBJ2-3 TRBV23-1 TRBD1 TGCGCCAGCAGTTTGGACAGGGGTAGCACAGATACGCAGTATTTT CASSLDRGSTDTQYF
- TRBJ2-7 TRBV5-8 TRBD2 TGTGCCAGCAGCCCTATACTAGCGGGAACCACCTACGAGCAGTACTTC CASSPILAGTTYEQYF
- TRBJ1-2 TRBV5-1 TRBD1 TGCGCCAGCAGCGAGGGACAGGGGGCGGGCTACACCTTC CASSEGQGAGYTF
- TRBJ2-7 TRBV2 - TGTGCCAGCCGACAGACACGATCCTACGAGCAGTACTTC CASRQTRSYEQYF
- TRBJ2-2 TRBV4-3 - TGCGCCAGCAGCACGCGACTGAACACCGGGGAGCTGTTTTTT CASSTRLNTGELFF
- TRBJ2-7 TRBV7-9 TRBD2 TGTGCCAGCAGCTGGACTAGCGTAGCCTACGAGCAGTACTTC CASSWTSVAYEQYF
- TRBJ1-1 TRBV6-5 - TGTGCCGGCAGTCGCCTCGGAGGGAGCCCTGAAGCTTTCTTT CAGSRLGGSPEAFF
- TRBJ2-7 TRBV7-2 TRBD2 TGTGCCAGCAGCCATCTAGGGACTAGCGGCTCCTACGAGCAGTACTTC CASSHLGTSGSYEQYF
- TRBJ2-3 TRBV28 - TGTGCCAGCAGTTACCGGGCAGATACGCAGTATTTT CASSYRADTQYF
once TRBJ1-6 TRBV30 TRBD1 TGTGCCTGGAGTGTGGACAGGAATTCACCCCTCCACTTT CAWSVDRNSPLHF
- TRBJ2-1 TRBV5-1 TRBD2 TGCGCCAGCAGCATTAGCGGGAGGGCTGGGTCCTACAATGAGCAGTTCTTC CASSISGRAGSYNEQFF
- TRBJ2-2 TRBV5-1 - TGCGCCAGCAGCTTGGAAGCCGGGGAGCTGTTTTTT CASSLEAGELFF
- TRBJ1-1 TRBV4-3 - TGCGCCAGCAGCCAAGGGTCCGGACAGGAAGCTTTCTTT CASSQGSGQEAFF
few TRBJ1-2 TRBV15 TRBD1 TGTGCCACCAGCAGAGCGGAGGGGGCAGCCACAGCTAACTATGGCTACACCTTC CATSRAEGAATANYGYTF
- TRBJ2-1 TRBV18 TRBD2 TGTGCCAGCTCACCTTCGGGACTAGCGTTTTACAATGAGCAGTTCTTC CASSPSGLAFYNEQFF
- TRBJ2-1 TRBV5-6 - TGTGCCAGCAGCTTGAGGAGGAGGGCCCCCCGCAATGAGCAGTTCTTC CASSLRRRAPRNEQFF
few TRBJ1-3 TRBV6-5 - TGTGCCAGCAGCAATTACCCTATGATAGGAAACACCATATATTTT CASSNYPMIGNTIYF
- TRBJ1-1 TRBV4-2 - TGTGCCAGCAGCCAACACTCGACGGGCACTGAAGCTTTCTTT CASSQHSTGTEAFF
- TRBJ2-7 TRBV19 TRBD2 TGTGCCAGTAGAGCGGGAATTACCTACGAGCAGTACTTC CASRAGITYEQYF
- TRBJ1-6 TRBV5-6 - TGTGCCAGCAGCTTGCTCGGGACTTATAATTCACCCCTCCACTTT CASSLLGTYNSPLHF
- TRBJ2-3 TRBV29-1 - TGCAGCGTTGAGGAGGGAGTGGTTACAGATACGCAGTATTTT CSVEEGVVTDTQYF
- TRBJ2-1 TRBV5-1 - TGCGCCAGCAGCTTGGGGGGGAGGCTCTATGAGCAGTTCTTC CASSLGGRLYEQFF
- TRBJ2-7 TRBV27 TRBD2 TGTGCCAGCAAATTTCTAGCGGGGGACCACGAGCAGTACTTC CASKFLAGDHEQYF
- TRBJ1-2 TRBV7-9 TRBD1 TGTGCCAGCAGCTTATCCGGGACAGGGTCGGAGGGCTACACCTTC CASSLSGTGSEGYTF
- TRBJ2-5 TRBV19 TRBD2 TGTGCCAGTAACGTTGCGGGAGGTTTAGAGACCCAGTACTTC CASNVAGGLETQYF
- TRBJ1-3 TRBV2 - TGTGCCAGCGAGGCGTCCTCTGGAAACACCATATATTTT CASEASSGNTIYF
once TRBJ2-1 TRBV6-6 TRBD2 TGTGCCAGCAGTTTACTAGCGGGAGATCATGCTGAGCAGTTCTTC CASSLLAGDHAEQFF
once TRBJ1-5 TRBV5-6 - TGTGCCAGCAGCTTGGGGTGGCGGGATCAGCCCCAGCATTTT CASSLGWRDQPQHF
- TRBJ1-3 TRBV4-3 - TGCGCCAGCAGCCAAGAGTCTACCGTTGGAAACACCATATATTTT CASSQESTVGNTIYF
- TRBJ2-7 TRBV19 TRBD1 TGTGCCAGTAGTATCTGGGACAGGTCCCACGAGCAGTACTTC CASSIWDRSHEQYF
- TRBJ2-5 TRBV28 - TGTGCCAGCAGCCCCCCGGGGGAGGAAAGGGAGACCCAGTACTTC CASSPPGEERETQYF